This passage covers 21 T cell receptor beta chains from one sample sequenced in a study of T cell repertoires in cytomegalovirus infection. TCRdb analysed the reads with MiXCR anew, one entry per CDR3 protein. This sample has about 740,000 distinct CDR3 sequences, with about a third found just once. Input material: PBMCs. Source of these receptors: a human donor in good health (CMV status not recorded). Some clones in this sample may be carry-over from other donors' samples.

The chain links TRBV7-9 to TRBJ1-1, with 7 bases matching TRBD1. The CDR3 spans 17 residues. Germline V lookup: CDR1 SEHNR, CDR2 FQNEAQ (reference sequence). V gave up 0 bases and J gave up 3 bases; unmatched junction bases: 10. In DNA form, the CDR3 reads TGTGCCAGCAGCTTAGCGCCGGCAGGGGGTAAGCACACTGAAGCTTTCTTT. It is translated as CASSLAPAGGKHTEAFF.

V usage is TRBV27 and J usage is TRBJ2-3, with 7 bases lining up with TRBD2. Unmatched junction bases numbered 12, after V lost 5 bases and J lost 1 base. The germline V gene has CDR1 MNHEY and CDR2 SMNVEV (reference sequence). This CDR3 spans 17 amino acids. CDR3 protein: CASSLGLAGVGTDTQYF. CDR3 sequence (DNA): TGTGCCAGCAGTCTGGGTCTGGCGGGAGTGGGCACAGATACGCAGTATTTT.

This clonotype came up a few times. The chain combines TRBV7-9 with TRBJ2-3; no reliable D call. Trimming took off 0 bases at V and 6 bases at J, with 7 bases between the two ends. The CDR3 spans 13 residues. Germline V gene sequence: CDR1 SEHNR, CDR2 FQNEAQ (reference sequence). The DNA for the CDR3 is TGTGCCAGCAGCTTAGCCCGCGTGGATACGCAGTATTTT. Translation gives CASSLARVDTQYF.

This clonotype was detected ten times or more. The chain recombines TRBV20-1 with TRBJ1-5, with TRBD1 matching over 8 bases. This CDR3 contains 17 residues. CDR1 is DFQATT and CDR2 is SNEGSKA in the germline V gene (reference sequence). Unmatched junction bases numbered 9, after V lost 1 base and J lost 1 base. The CDR3 DNA is TGCAGTGCTAGAGGGACAGGGTCTGTGGTAAGCAATCAGCCCCAGCATTTT. Translating gives CSARGTGSVVSNQPQHF.

This clonotype has only a few counts. CDR3 bases: TGCAGTGCTAGCTCCCGCCGGACTAGCGGATCCTACGAGCAGTACTTC. Residues: CSASSRRTSGSYEQYF. V is TRBV20-1 and J is TRBJ2-7, with 10 bases aligning to TRBD2. The CDR3 consists of 16 residues. Trimming took 3 bases from V and 1 from J; bases not matched to a gene: 9. The germline V gene encodes CDR1 DFQATT and CDR2 SNEGSKA (reference sequence).

This chain uses TRBV6-1 with TRBJ2-1, with D possibly TRBD2 on 6 matching bases. Germline V gene sequence: CDR1 MNHNS, CDR2 SASEGT. The V and J ends lost 7 bases and 8 bases respectively, with 24 bases between them. The length of the CDR3 is 16 residues. Written as DNA, the CDR3 is TGTGCCAGCAAAAGAGGTTCAGCGGGCCTTGGGGATGAGCAGTTCTTC. Protein product: CASKRGSAGLGDEQFF.

The V and J genes are TRBV12-3 or TRBV12-4 and TRBJ2-2; D is unresolved. Trimming left V 3 bases short and J 3 bases short, with 8 bases between. CDR3 length: 14 amino acids. For the CDR3, the DNA is TGTGCCAGCAGTTTCTATGGGGACACCGGGGAGCTGTTTTTT. Protein sequence: CASSFYGDTGELFF.

The V call is TRBV6-1, the J call TRBJ2-1, with TRBD1 matching over 9 bases. There are 15 residues in the CDR3. CDR1 is MNHNS, CDR2 SASEGT, per germline. The V gene end was trimmed by 6 bases and the J gene end by 3 bases; junction bases not matched to a gene: 6. For the CDR3, the DNA is TGTGCCAGCAGGAGAAAGGGACAGGGCTACAATGAGCAGTTCTTC. Translation gives CASRRKGQGYNEQFF.

This clonotype was counted only a few times. The chain couples TRBV7-9 to TRBJ2-3; 7 bases agree with TRBD2. Germline V gives CDR1 SEHNR, CDR2 FQNEAQ (reference sequence). The junction had 24 bases not matched to a gene; V was cut back by 7 bases and J by 5 bases. The CDR3 covers 19 residues. The CDR3 loop is CASTTLGGGNPDHEDTQYF. In DNA, the CDR3 is TGTGCCAGCACCACTCTGGGGGGGGGAAACCCGGACCACGAAGATACGCAGTATTTT.

This clonotype was detected many times. The chain uses TRBV19 and TRBJ1-1; the D is unclear. Germline CDR1 is LNHDA and CDR2 is SQIVND (reference sequence). The V end was cut by 5 bases, the J end by 3 bases, with 28 bases between. This CDR3 has 19 amino acids. DNA of the CDR3: TGTGCCAGTAGTTACCTTCTAGGAATCGGCGCGGAGTCCCACACTGAAGCTTTCTTT. Protein product: CASSYLLGIGAESHTEAFF.

Worth noting for this clonotype: A read error may explain this, as a much larger clone is one base away. This chain joins TRBV7-2 and TRBJ1-5; D remains unclear. This CDR3 is 14 amino acids long. Germline V gives CDR1 SGHTA, CDR2 FQGNSA. Trimming removed 2 bases at V and 6 bases at J, with 11 bases between. The DNA for the CDR3 is TGTGCCAGCAGCTTACCGGAGGGCGTTCAGCCCCAGCATTTT. This sequence encodes CASSLPEGVQPQHF. Using reference TRBV7-2 and TRBJ1-5 for the parts outside the CDR3, the full variable domain is GAGVSQSPSNKVTEKGKDVELRCDPISGHTALYWYRQSLGQGLEFLIYFQGNSAPDKSGLPSDRFSAERTGGSVSTLTIQRTQQEDSAVYLCASSLPEGVQPQHFGDGTRLSIL.

The genes are TRBV20-1 and TRBJ2-3; 10 positions match TRBD2. Looked up from germline, CDR1 is DFQATT and CDR2 is SNEGSKA (reference sequence). The CDR3 has 15 amino acids. V shed 0 bases, J shed 8 bases, and the junction held 8 bases outside the gene matches. In DNA form, the CDR3 reads TGCAGTGCTAGAGATCTTGATAGCGGGAGGTCTACGCAGTATTTT. Its translation: CSARDLDSGRSTQYF.

This clonotype was seen repeatedly, ten times or more. CDR3 residues: CASRPPHPNPTLNYGYTF. In DNA form, the CDR3 reads TGTGCCAGCAGACCGCCCCATCCAAACCCAACTCTAAACTATGGCTACACCTTC. V usage is TRBV7-9 and J usage is TRBJ1-2; D unresolved. The CDR3 has 18 residues. Germline loops: CDR1 SEHNR, CDR2 FQNEAQ (reference sequence). With 6 bases removed from V and 2 bases from J, the gap between germline ends came to 25 bases.

The CDR3 is CASSFGTGPYNEQFF. The DNA of the CDR3 is TGCGCCAGCAGTTTCGGGACAGGGCCTTACAATGAGCAGTTCTTC. The V call is TRBV5-1, the J call TRBJ2-1; 9 bases fit TRBD1. The CDR3 has 15 amino acids. CDR1 SGHRS and CDR2 YFSETQ come from the germline V gene. V lost 5 bases, J lost 4 bases, and 7 bases stayed unmatched.

This chain connects TRBV20-1 to TRBJ2-7; D is unresolved. Between the trimmed V and J ends, which lost 3 bases and 3 bases, there was a span of 9 bases. Germline V gives CDR1 DFQATT, CDR2 SNEGSKA (reference sequence). This CDR3 is 12 amino acids long. The CDR3 loop is CSASDSYYEQYF. CDR3 nucleotide sequence: TGCAGTGCTAGTGACTCGTACTACGAGCAGTACTTC.

The gene calls are TRBV4-2 and TRBJ2-7; D remains ambiguous. Looked up from germline, CDR1 is LGHNA and CDR2 is YNFKEQ. This CDR3 has 13 residues. Between the trimmed V and J ends, which lost 0 bases and 4 bases, there was a span of 7 bases. The CDR3 coding sequence is TGTGCCAGCAGCCAAGAGCAGGTGTACGAGCAGTACTTC. Encoded protein: CASSQEQVYEQYF.

Regarding this clonotype: The junction differs from germline at one of its ends, possibly a read error. This chain connects TRBV7-8 to TRBJ1-1; no clear D gene. The CDR3 totals 18 residues. CDR1 is SGHVS and CDR2 is FQNEAQ in the germline V gene. CDR3 coding DNA: TGTGCCAGCAGCTTAATTGGCAGTGGACTATCGGTTGACACTGCAGCTTTCTTT. The encoded protein is CASSLIGSGLSVDTAAFF.

This clonotype was seen a few times. The chain uses TRBV28 and TRBJ2-1; perhaps TRBD2 as D (6 bases). The germline V gene has CDR1 MDHEN and CDR2 SYDVKM. The CDR3 consists of 12 residues. Trimming pared 0 bases from V and 10 bases from J, leaving 7 bases between. CDR3 coding DNA: TGTGCCAGCAGTTTATGGGGGGGAGAGCAGTTCTTC. It yields the protein CASSLWGGEQFF.

This clonotype was seen many times. This rearrangement joins TRBV7-2 to TRBJ2-1; D is ambiguous. V lost 5 bases and J 7 bases, leaving 15 bases between the germline ends. Per the germline V gene, CDR1 is SGHTA and CDR2 is FQGNSA. This CDR3 has 14 residues. The CDR3 DNA reads as TGTGCCAGCAGCCCAGCCCACAATATAAATGAGCAGTTCTTC. Protein sequence: CASSPAHNINEQFF.

This clonotype was seen only once. A much bigger clone sits one base away, suggesting this may be a read error. V gene TRBV7-6 combines with J gene TRBJ2-3; D perhaps matches TRBD1 (5 bases). This CDR3 comprises 15 residues. CDR1 is SGHVS and CDR2 is FNYEAQ in the germline V gene. CDR3 nucleotides: TGTGCCAGCAGCTTTGCGACAGATAGCACAGATACGCAGTTTTTT. It is translated as CASSFATDSTDTQFF.

This clonotype was observed a handful of times. This chain links TRBV6-1 with TRBJ1-1; TRBD1 is a possible D gene (6 bases). The V end was cut by 7 bases, the J end by 4 bases, with 13 bases between. Germline CDR1 reads MNHNS; CDR2 reads SASEGT. The CDR3 consists of 13 residues. This chain's CDR3 is CASKSTGFTEAFF. CDR3 in DNA: TGTGCCAGCAAATCCACAGGGTTCACTGAAGCTTTCTTT.